This T cell receptor (beta chain) was identified during a study of blood T cell repertoires in COVID-19 (TCRdb year 2020). In terms of the full investigation: Samples covering the acute and convalescent phases of COVID-19 were provided by collaborators in the United States, Italy and Spain. The prospective study material was composed of cDNA or gDNA derived from T cells, B-cell-depleted T cells, or PBMCs. The dataset comprised deeply sampled blood TCRbeta repertoires from subjects exposed to, actively infected with, or recovered from COVID-19. The repertoires were released in a freely available public database intended as a resource for research on the immune response to SARS-CoV-2. Samples came from the ongoing ImmuneRACE study (first 160 participants) plus 1,254 subjects from 6 global collaborators. Sample metadata almost always included a de-identified subject ID, COVID-19 status, age in years and sex. Where HLA class I and class II types were available, the types were taken from metadata supplied by the sample provider, not from assay-based typing. The study at large found these results: The quantity of clinical and demographic metadata differed by source and by participant and was supplied without curation.

In the prospective study, participants were roughly 18 to 100 years old, resided in fewer than 25 geographic areas of the United States, and were enrolled through a virtual design. Cohort assignment in the prospective study relied on participant-reported clinical history from a screening survey and a study questionnaire. For ImmuneRACE Cohort 3, a participant was defined as recovered based on two consecutive negative NP/OP PCR tests, clearance by a healthcare professional, or resolution of symptoms. Each participant in the prospective study had whole blood, serum and a nasopharyngeal or oropharyngeal swab collected by mobile phlebotomists. Over an approximately 2-month period, participants in the prospective study had the option of providing additional blood draws and questionnaires. Blood samples from the prospective study were shipped frozen or at room temperature prior to DNA extraction. The immunoSEQ Assay, a bias-controlled multiplex PCR, was used to amplify TCRbeta CDR3 regions from genomic DNA. As for how the authors treated the data: Nucleated cell counts per sample were estimated from amplification of reference gene primers within the assay. To quantify the absolute abundance of each unique TCRbeta CDR3 rearrangement, sequence reads were collapsed and filtered. For each sample, productive Simpson clonality was calculated by taking the square root of Simpson's diversity index across productive rearrangements. The table was pulled from immuneACCESS by TCRdb, which kept in-frame rearrangements only. Such tables lose some clones; where checked, under half of the loss comes from unresolved V genes, and the rest has no known cause. For V, J and clone size, that table is used; D and trimming come from the DNA. A total of approximately 470,000 clones appear in this sample, approximately 86% of them only once. The ten largest account for roughly 0.7% of the sample.

As regards this clone: What antigen it recognizes has not been identified. No base qualities exist here, and no much larger clone lies one base off it. Other DNA sequences in this sample translate to the same CDR3.

V is pared back by 3 bases and J by 2 bases, with 8 bases lying between the germline termini. The CDR3, cysteine through phenylalanine, is 13 amino acids long. Just the 39-base CDR3 DNA is kept, in frame starting at base 1. CDR1 SGDLS and CDR2 YYNGEE are derived from the germline V gene. The specimen sequenced was PBMCs or T cells enriched from blood (not recorded which). This clonotype was obtained from a woman younger than 30 who had recovered from COVID-19. The sequence joins TRBV9 to TRBJ1-1; the D region possibly corresponds to TRBD1 (6 bases align). The DNA sequence reads TGTGCCAGCAGCGCACAGGGTAACACTGAAGCTTTCTTT. Its amino acids are CASSAQGNTEAFF.